This entry features one T cell receptor beta chain sequence. Germline V gives CDR1 SGHTA, CDR2 FQGNSA. The CDR3 runs 10 residues. V was cut by 3 bases and J by 6 bases, with 0 bases left in between. The data stem from a study of CD8 T cells in Susac syndrome. About the study: Patients with Susac syndrome, at blood draw, were therapy-naive, on corticosteroids, or on intravenous immunoglobulin alone.

The RNA input was roughly 0.45 to 1 ug, and it was reverse transcribed with random hexamers. TCRdb passed the immunoSEQ multiplex PCR reads through MiXCR, listing each CDR3 protein once. The sample holds about 100,000 distinct CDR3 sequences; about 95% are singletons and the top ten take 0.25% to 0.35%. The specimen was CD8+ T cells from PBMCs. The gene calls are TRBV7-2 and TRBJ2-1; D is unclear. This receptor was obtained from a human donor with Susac syndrome. This CDR3 is CASSFNEQFF. CDR3 coding DNA: TGTGCCAGCAGCTTCAATGAGCAGTTCTTC.